This T cell receptor (beta chain) was identified in a study of cytomegalovirus exposure and HLA in healthy donors. Study-level findings and limits: CMV antigen specificity was confirmed in vitro for three CMV-associated chains.

This clone was counted between two and nine times. Its antigen remains unknown. The missing conserved phenylalanine or tryptophan at the end of this CDR3 makes a read error likely. The V and J ends lost 8 bases and 10 bases respectively, with 5 bases between them. The germline CDR1 and CDR2 sequences are SGHDN and FVKESK. The CDR3 runs 8 residues. The PCR used 60 Vbeta and 13 Jbeta primers. Assay: immunoSEQ multiplex PCR; the TCRdb copy retains only in-frame clones and omits some. The sample contains 50,000 to 70,000 clones, over 65% of which appear only once. The sample was PBMCs. V and J are TRBV14 and TRBJ1-1, with D hard to call. This receptor was taken from a man aged 40-50 years in good health and CMV-seropositive. The CDR3 nucleotides read TGTGCCAGCTCGGGAGCTTTCTCT. This gives the protein CASSGAFS.